The rows below give T cell receptor beta chains drawn from one sample of a study of vaccination effects on CD4 cells after COVID-19. The protocol was immunoSEQ multiplex PCR, while the TCRdb copy is restricted to in-frame clones and leaves out a portion. The sample contains about 31,000 clones, 55% to 75% of which appear only once. For these TCRs, the target antigens are not known. Specimen: CD4+ T cells from PBMCs cultured with HCoV-229E spike peptides, collected before COVID-19 vaccination. Receptors originate from a human donor who received a COVID-19 vaccine. Both conserved end residues are part of each CDR3. The D gene is left open where the match is weak. The size entry is marked missing in some rows and otherwise reads once, few, many or a size class.

J | size | D | V | CDR3 | DNA
TRBJ1-1 | - | TRBD1 | TRBV27 | CASSDRGSTEAFF | TGTGCCAGCAGTGACAGGGGGTCCACTGAAGCTTTCTTT
TRBJ1-1 | - | - | TRBV29-1 | CSVEEYDTEAFF | TGCAGCGTTGAAGAGTACGACACTGAAGCTTTCTTT
TRBJ1-3 | - | - | TRBV4-1 | CASSQEGNRPGNTIYF | TGCGCCAGCAGCCAGGAGGGGAACAGGCCCGGAAACACCATATATTTT
TRBJ1-1 | - | - | TRBV11-2 | CASSLDPSMNTEAFF | TGTGCCAGCAGCTTAGATCCGTCCATGAACACTGAAGCTTTCTTT
TRBJ1-1 | - | - | TRBV3-1/TRBV3-2 | CASSQVESARNTEAFF | TGTGCCAGCAGCCAAGTAGAGAGTGCCAGGAACACTGAAGCTTTCTTT
TRBJ2-7 | - | - | TRBV6-2/TRBV6-3 | CASSYNPSRDYEQYF | TGTGCCAGCAGTTACAACCCTAGCCGAGACTACGAGCAGTACTTC
TRBJ1-2 | - | TRBD1 | TRBV6-5 | CASSYSRQGNYGYTF | TGTGCCAGCAGTTACTCGCGACAGGGGAACTATGGCTACACCTTC
TRBJ2-7 | - | - | TRBV18 | CASSPQGIEQYF | TGTGCCAGCTCACCACAGGGTATCGAGCAGTACTTC
TRBJ1-2 | - | TRBD1 | TRBV6-2/TRBV6-3 | CASSRDSVYGYTF | TGTGCCAGCAGTCGGGACAGTGTCTATGGCTACACCTTC
TRBJ2-7 | - | TRBD2 | TRBV11-2 | CASSSKLASYYEQYF | TGTGCCAGCAGCTCCAAACTAGCGAGCTACTACGAGCAGTACTTC
TRBJ1-5 | - | - | TRBV19 | CAGSSQAGTAGGGPQHF | TGTGCCGGTTCATCTCAGGCCGGGACCGCGGGGGGAGGGCCCCAGCATTTT
TRBJ2-2 | once | - | TRBV28 | CASSFRNTGELFF | TGTGCCAGCAGTTTCCGGAACACCGGGGAGCTGTTTTTT
TRBJ1-5 | once | TRBD1 | TRBV9 | CASSPGTVSSPQHF | TGTGCCAGCAGCCCCGGGACAGTTAGCTCGCCCCAGCATTTT
TRBJ1-5 | - | - | TRBV6-2/TRBV6-3 | CASSYSRRAVPTRNQPQHF | TGTGCCAGCAGTTACTCGAGGAGGGCAGTGCCGACCCGAAATCAGCCCCAGCATTTT
TRBJ1-1 | - | TRBD1 | TRBV7-8 | CASSWEGATEAFF | TGTGCCAGCAGCTGGGAGGGGGCAACTGAAGCTTTCTTT
TRBJ1-1 | few | - | TRBV7-9 | CASSLGSTEAFF | TGTGCCAGCAGCTTAGGATCGACTGAAGCTTTCTTT
TRBJ2-1 | - | - | TRBV20-1 | CSARDGDEQFF | TGCAGTGCTAGAGATGGCGACGAGCAGTTCTTC
TRBJ1-1 | - | - | TRBV7-2 | CASSLEAGADTEAFF | TGTGCCAGCAGCTTAGAGGCAGGGGCGGACACTGAAGCTTTCTTT
TRBJ2-7 | few | TRBD1 | TRBV18 | CASSQDRGPYEQYF | TGTGCCAGCTCACAGGACAGGGGTCCCTACGAGCAGTACTTC
TRBJ1-5 | - | - | TRBV19 | CASSTTKNQPQHF | TGTGCCAGTAGTACAACGAAGAATCAGCCCCAGCATTTT
TRBJ2-1 | - | - | TRBV5-1 | CASSLVPGLDEQFF | TGCGCCAGCAGCTTGGTTCCAGGTCTCGATGAGCAGTTCTTC
TRBJ1-3 | - | - | TRBV4-1 | CASSQEGTLSGNTIYF | TGCGCCAGCAGCCAAGAAGGGACTCTCTCTGGAAACACCATATATTTT
TRBJ2-7 | once | TRBD1 | TRBV19 | CASSPRGQGTYEQYF | TGTGCCAGTAGTCCCCGGGGACAGGGAACCTACGAGCAGTACTTC
TRBJ1-5 | - | - | TRBV19 | CASSQRNQPQHF | TGTGCCAGTAGTCAGCGCAATCAGCCCCAGCATTTT
TRBJ2-7 | - | - | TRBV7-2 | CASSLVEGGYEQYF | TGTGCCAGCAGCTTAGTGGAGGGCGGTTACGAGCAGTACTTC
TRBJ1-2 | - | - | TRBV27 | CASSPQGRSNYGYTF | TGTGCCAGCAGTCCCCAGGGCCGGTCTAACTATGGCTACACCTTC
TRBJ2-5 | - | TRBD1 | TRBV18 | CASSPMDRGGETQYF | TGTGCCAGCTCACCTATGGACAGGGGAGGGGAGACCCAGTACTTC
TRBJ1-6 | - | TRBD1 | TRBV18 | CASSPQQGEIASPLHF | TGTGCCAGCTCGCCACAACAGGGGGAGATAGCTTCACCCCTCCACTTT
TRBJ2-1 | - | - | TRBV6-4 | CASSEGAADNEQFF | TGTGCCAGCAGCGAAGGTGCTGCCGACAATGAGCAGTTCTTC
TRBJ1-3 | few | - | TRBV4-2 | CASSPSSRSSGNTIYF | TGTGCCAGCAGCCCCTCTAGCCGATCCTCTGGAAACACCATATATTTT
TRBJ2-1 | - | TRBD1 | TRBV5-4 | CASSLAQDRLTLF | TGTGCCAGCAGCTTGGCCCAGGACAGGTTGACACTCTTC
TRBJ2-6 | once | - | TRBV13 | CASSSSGANVLTF | TGTGCCAGCAGCTCCTCTGGGGCCAACGTCCTGACTTTC
TRBJ2-2 | - | - | TRBV4-2 | CASSQDWGRNTGELFF | TGTGCCAGCAGCCAAGATTGGGGGCGCAACACCGGGGAGCTGTTTTTT
TRBJ2-3 | - | TRBD2 | TRBV15 | CATSGGLAGRTDTQYF | TGTGCCACCAGCGGGGGACTAGCGGGGCGCACAGATACGCAGTATTTT
TRBJ2-1 | - | - | TRBV14 | CASSQGPNEQFF | TGTGCCAGCAGCCAAGGACCCAATGAGCAGTTCTTC
TRBJ1-4 | - | - | TRBV18 | CASSPMGGLSEKLFF | TGTGCCAGCTCACCAATGGGTGGCCTATCAGAAAAACTGTTTTTT
TRBJ1-1 | - | - | TRBV18 | CASSPQGNTEAFF | TGTGCCAGCTCACCACAGGGGAACACTGAAGCTTTCTTT
TRBJ2-1 | - | TRBD2 | TRBV3-1/TRBV3-2 | CASSTGLAGEQFF | TGTGCCAGCAGCACCGGACTAGCTGGTGAGCAGTTCTTC